The clone carrying this T cell receptor beta chain was counted ten times or more. Germline loops: CDR1 LNHDA, CDR2 SQIVND (reference sequence). This CDR3 has 14 residues. Trimming pared 5 bases from V and 2 bases from J, leaving 13 bases between. TCRdb itself ran the PCR reads through MiXCR, one entry per CDR3 protein. The sample lists roughly 320,000 distinct CDR3 sequences, under 25% occurring once. Each library that profiled naive CD8 cells came from approximately 20,000 to 1,000,000 sorted cells with 10%, 30% or 50% RNA. Naive CD8 T cells, phenotype CD8+CD4-CCR7+CD45RA+, were sorted. These data are taken from a study of molecular identifiers for immune sequencing clone quantification.

The rearrangement links TRBV19 to TRBJ2-7, with D tentatively TRBD2 (6 bases). Sequenced sample: naive CD8+ T cells from blood, with Jurkat cell RNA spiked in. Regarding subset: FACS-sorted CD8+CD4-CCR7+CD45RA+ naive T cells. The TCR comes from a human donor in good health. Some libraries in this study had Jurkat cell RNA spiked in. The DNA for the CDR3 is TGTGCCAGTAGTTGGGTCGGGGGAGCCTACGAGCAGTACTTC. Translation: CASSWVGGAYEQYF.